Detailed here is one T cell receptor beta chain. What this receptor recognizes is not known. No much larger clone exists at a distance of one base, and base qualities are not known. This entry is derived from a study of T cell repertoires in cytomegalovirus infection (dated by TCRdb to about 2019). With respect to the entire study: Peptide stimulations targeted recently identified HLA-C-restricted CMV epitopes, whose presentation resists viral immunomodulation, together with well-studied HLA-B-restricted epitopes. Because public TCR beta signatures pointed to carriage of CMV infection together with the matching HLA type, the HLA type of each donor mattered for the analysis. Paper-wide results and their limitations: The ex vivo response was dominated by HLA-C-restricted CMV-specific TCR beta clonotypes, which also provided the single most frequent clonotype in two of eight donors. Cumulative frequency of public TCR beta family members discriminated carriers of CMV infection plus the relevant HLA type in this cohort and an independent 352-donor cohort.

Reads for this sample came from an Illumina HiSeq 1500. TCRdb reanalyzed the raw reads on its own, using fastp at Q25 for trimming and MiXCR for clone calling, and kept in-frame beta chains. Rows merge per CDR3 protein into single entries with the most common DNA and genes. Recorded for this sample are about a million distinct CDR3 sequences; less than 35% of them occurred a single time. The top ten hold more than 12% of the sample. Looking up the germline V gene yields CDR1 MDHEN and CDR2 SYDVKM. The CDR3 has 14 amino acids, counting the end cysteine and phenylalanine. The only DNA kept is the CDR3, 42 bases in frame from the first base. Taken with the paper, the label for treatment or condition translates to: in vitro stimulation with specific CMV peptide epitopes to enrich CMV-specific T cells.

The receptor comes from a human donor in good health (CMV status not recorded). Some clones in this sample may be carry-over from other donors' samples. Specimen: cultured CD8+ T cells from PBMCs, collected from culture after CMV antigen stimulation. The chain couples TRBV28 to TRBJ1-5; the best D guess is TRBD1, with 6 bases matching. The base sequence is TGTCCACCCCGACTAGGACAGTATAAACGGCCCCAGCATTTT. It translates as CPPRLGQYKRPQHF. The full variable domain, with segments outside the CDR3 supplied by the reference TRBV28 and TRBJ1-5 proteins, appears as DVKVTQSSRYLVKRTGEKVFLECVQDMDHENMFWYRQDPGLGLRLIYFSYDVKMKEKGDIPEGYSVSREKKERFSLILESASTNQTSMYLCPPRLGQYKRPQHFGDGTRLSIL.